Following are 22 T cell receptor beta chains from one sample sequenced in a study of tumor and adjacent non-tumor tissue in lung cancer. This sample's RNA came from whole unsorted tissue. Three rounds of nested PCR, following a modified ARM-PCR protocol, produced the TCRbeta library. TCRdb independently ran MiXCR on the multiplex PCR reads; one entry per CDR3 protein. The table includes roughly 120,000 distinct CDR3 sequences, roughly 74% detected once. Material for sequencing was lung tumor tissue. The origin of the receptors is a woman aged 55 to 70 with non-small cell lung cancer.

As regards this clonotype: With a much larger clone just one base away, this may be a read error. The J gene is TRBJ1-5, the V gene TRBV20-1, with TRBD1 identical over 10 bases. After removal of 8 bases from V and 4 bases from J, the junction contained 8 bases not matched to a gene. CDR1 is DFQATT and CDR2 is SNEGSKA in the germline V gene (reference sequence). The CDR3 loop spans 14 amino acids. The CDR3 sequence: CSTGQGYLNQPQHF. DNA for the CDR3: TGCAGTACGGGACAGGGGTACCTAAATCAGCCCCAGCATTTT.

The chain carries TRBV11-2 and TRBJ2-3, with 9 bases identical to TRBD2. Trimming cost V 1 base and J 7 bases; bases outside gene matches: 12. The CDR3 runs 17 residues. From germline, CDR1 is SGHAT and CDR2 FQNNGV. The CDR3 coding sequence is TGTGCCAGCAGCTTAGGTCCCTTAGCGGGGGACACCCATACGCAGTATTTT. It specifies CASSLGPLAGDTHTQYF.

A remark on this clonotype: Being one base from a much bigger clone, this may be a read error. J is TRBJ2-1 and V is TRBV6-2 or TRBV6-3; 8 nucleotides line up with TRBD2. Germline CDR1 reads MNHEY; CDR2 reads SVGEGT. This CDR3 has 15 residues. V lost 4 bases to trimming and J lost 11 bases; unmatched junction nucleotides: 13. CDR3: CASSSISGSGWQQFF. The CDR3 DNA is TGTGCCAGCAGTTCCATAAGCGGGAGCGGATGGCAGCAGTTCTTC.

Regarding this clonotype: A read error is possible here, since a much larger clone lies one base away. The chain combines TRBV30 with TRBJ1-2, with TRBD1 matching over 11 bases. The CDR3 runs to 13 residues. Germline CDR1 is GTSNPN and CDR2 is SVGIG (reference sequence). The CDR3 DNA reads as TGTGCCGCCTCGGGACAGGGGGATCATGGCTACATCTTC. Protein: CAASGQGDHGYIF. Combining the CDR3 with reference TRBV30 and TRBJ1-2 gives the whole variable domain SQTIHQWPATLVQPVGSPLSLECTVEGTSNPNLYWYRQAAGRGLQLLFYSVGIGQISSEVPQNLSASRPQDRQFILSSKKLLLSDSGFYLCAASGQGDHGYIFGSGTRLTVV.

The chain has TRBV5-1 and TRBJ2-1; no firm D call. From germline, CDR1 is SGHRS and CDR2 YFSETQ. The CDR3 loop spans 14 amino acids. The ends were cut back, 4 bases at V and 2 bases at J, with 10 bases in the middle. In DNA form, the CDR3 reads TGCGCCAGCAGCCCCGACGGAACCTACAATGAGCAGTTCTTC. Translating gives CASSPDGTYNEQFF.

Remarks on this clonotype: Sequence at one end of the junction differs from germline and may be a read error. This chain's CDR3 is CASSLRLTSGSHDEQSF. The DNA of the CDR3 is TGTGCCAGCAGCTTAAGGTTGACTAGCGGGAGCCACGATGAGCAGTCCTTC. The V gene is TRBV11-3, the J gene TRBJ2-1; 12 bases fit TRBD2. The CDR3 loop spans 17 amino acids. Germline CDR1 reads SGHNT; CDR2 reads YENEEA.

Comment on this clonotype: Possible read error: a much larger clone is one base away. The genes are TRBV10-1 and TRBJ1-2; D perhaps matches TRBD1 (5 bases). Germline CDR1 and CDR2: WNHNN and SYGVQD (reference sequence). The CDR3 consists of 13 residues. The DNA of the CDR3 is TGCGCCAGCAGTGTTCACAGGAACTATGGCTACATCTTC. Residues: CASSVHRNYGYIF.

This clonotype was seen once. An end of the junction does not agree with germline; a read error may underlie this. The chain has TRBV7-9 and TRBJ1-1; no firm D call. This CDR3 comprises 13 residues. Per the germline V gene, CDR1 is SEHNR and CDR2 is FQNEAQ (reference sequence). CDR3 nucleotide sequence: TGTGCCGGCAGTTCTAACATGAACACTGAAGCTTTCTTT. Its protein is CAGSSNMNTEAFF.

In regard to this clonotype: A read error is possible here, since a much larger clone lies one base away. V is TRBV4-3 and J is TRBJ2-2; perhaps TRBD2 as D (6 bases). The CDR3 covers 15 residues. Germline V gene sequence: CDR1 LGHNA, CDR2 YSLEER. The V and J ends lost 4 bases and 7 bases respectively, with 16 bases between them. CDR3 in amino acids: CASSPAGGKIGELFF. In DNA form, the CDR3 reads TGCGCCAGCAGCCCTGCTGGCGGGAAAATCGGGGAGCTGTTTTTT.

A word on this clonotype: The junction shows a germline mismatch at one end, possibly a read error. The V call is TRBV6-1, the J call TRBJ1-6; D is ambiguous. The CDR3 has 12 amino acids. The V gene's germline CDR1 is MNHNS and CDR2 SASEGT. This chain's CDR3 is CASRTWKSPLLF. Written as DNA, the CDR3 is TGTGCCAGCAGAACATGGAAATCACCCCTCCTCTTT.

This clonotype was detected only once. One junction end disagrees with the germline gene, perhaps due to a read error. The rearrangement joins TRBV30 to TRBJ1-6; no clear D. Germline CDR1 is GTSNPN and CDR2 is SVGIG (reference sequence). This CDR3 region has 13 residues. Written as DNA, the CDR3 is TGTGCCTGCAAGGCGGAGTATAATTCACTCCTCCACTTT. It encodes CACKAEYNSLLHF.

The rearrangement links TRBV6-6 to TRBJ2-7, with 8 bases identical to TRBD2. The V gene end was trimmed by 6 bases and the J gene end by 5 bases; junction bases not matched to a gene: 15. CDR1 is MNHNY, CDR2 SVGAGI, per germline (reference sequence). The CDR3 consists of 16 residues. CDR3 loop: CASRDWPAGEKNEQYF. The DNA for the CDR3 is TGTGCCAGCAGAGATTGGCCAGCGGGGGAGAAGAACGAGCAGTACTTC.

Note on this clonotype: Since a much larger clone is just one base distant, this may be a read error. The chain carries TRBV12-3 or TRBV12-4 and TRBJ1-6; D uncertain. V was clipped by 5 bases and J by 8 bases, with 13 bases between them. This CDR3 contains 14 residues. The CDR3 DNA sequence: TGTGCCAGCAGTCTCAAGGTGGTAGATTCACCCCTCCACTTT. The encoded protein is CASSLKVVDSPLHF.

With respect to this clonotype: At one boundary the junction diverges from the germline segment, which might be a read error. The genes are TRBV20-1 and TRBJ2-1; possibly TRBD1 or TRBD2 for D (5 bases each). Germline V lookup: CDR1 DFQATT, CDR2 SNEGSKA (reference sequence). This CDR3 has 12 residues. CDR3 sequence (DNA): TGCAGTGCTTACGGGACGCATAATGAGCAGTCCTTC. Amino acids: CSAYGTHNEQSF.

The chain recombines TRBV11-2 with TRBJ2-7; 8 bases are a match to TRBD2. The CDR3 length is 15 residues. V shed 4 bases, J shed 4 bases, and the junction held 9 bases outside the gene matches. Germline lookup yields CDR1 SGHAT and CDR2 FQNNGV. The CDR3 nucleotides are TGTGCCAGCAGCTACTGGACTAGCTGGAGATACGAGCAGTACTTC. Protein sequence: CASSYWTSWRYEQYF.

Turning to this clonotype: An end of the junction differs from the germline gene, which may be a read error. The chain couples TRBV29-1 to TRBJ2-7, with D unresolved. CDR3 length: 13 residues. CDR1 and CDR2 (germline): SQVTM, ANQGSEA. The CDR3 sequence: CSVLDTFSYDQYF. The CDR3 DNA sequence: TGCAGTGTTTTAGACACATTCTCCTACGATCAGTACTTC.

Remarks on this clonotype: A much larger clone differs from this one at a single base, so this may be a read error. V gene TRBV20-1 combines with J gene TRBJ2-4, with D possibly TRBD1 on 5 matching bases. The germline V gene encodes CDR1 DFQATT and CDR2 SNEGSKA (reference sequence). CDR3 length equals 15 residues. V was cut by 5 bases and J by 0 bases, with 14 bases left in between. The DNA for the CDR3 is TGCAGTGCTGCGATACGACAGCTAGCCAAAAACATTCAGTACTTC. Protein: CSAAIRQLAKNIQYF.

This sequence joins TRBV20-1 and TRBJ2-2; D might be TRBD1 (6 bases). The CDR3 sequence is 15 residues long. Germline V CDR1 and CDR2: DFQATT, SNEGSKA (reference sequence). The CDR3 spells CSTRATGRNTGELFF. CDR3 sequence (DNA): TGCAGCACTAGAGCCACAGGGCGGAACACCGGGGAGCTGTTTTTT.

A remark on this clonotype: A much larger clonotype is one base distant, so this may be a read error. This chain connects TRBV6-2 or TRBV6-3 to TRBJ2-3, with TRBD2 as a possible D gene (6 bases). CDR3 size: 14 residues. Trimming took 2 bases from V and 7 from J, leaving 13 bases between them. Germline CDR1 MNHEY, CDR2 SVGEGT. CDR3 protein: CASSYPGETNTQYF. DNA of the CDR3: TGTGCCAGCAGTTACCCGGGAGAGACAAATACGCAGTATTTT.

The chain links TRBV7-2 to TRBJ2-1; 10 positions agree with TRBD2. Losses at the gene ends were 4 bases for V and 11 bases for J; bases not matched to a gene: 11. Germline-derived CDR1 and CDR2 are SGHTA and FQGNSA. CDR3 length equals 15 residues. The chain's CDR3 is CASSSGTSVGNKQFF. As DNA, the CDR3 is TGTGCCAGCAGCTCCGGGACTAGCGTCGGGAATAAGCAGTTCTTC.

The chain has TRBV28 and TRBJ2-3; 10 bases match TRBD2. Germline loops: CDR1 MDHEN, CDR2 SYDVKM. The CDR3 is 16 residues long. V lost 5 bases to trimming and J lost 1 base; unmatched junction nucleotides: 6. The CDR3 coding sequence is TGTGCCAGCAGTCCCACTAGCGGGGAGGGCACAGATACGCAGTATTTT. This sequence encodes CASSPTSGEGTDTQYF.

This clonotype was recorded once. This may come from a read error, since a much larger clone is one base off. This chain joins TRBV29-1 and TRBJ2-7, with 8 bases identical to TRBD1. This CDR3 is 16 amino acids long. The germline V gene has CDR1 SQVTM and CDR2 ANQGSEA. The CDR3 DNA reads TGCAACGTTGAAGGCGGACAGGGATACAGCTCCTACGAGCAGTACTTC. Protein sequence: CNVEGGQGYSSYEQYF.